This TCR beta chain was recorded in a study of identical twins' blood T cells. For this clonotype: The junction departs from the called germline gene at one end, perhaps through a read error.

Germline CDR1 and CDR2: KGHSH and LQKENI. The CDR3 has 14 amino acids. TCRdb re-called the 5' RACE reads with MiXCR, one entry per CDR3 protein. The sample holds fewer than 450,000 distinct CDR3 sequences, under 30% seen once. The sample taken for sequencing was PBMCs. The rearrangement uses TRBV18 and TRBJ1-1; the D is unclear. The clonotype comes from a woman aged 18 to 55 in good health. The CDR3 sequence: CASSPNSRETESFF. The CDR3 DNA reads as TGTGCCAGCTCACCCAACTCCCGGGAGACTGAATCTTTCTTT.